Shown below are 14 T cell receptor beta chains from a single sample sequenced in a study of T cell responses to AZD1222 COVID-19 vaccine. The assay was immunoSEQ multiplex PCR, and TCRdb's table has in-frame clones only and misses some. Of 150,000 to 200,000 clones listed, 87% are singletons. This specimen was peripheral blood, taken on day 0 of MenACWY control vaccination. The source is an adult in good health.

The sample holds a few counts of this clone. This rearrangement joins TRBV5-4 to TRBJ1-2; 11 nucleotides align to TRBD1. CDR3 size: 15 residues. V shed 3 bases and J 2 bases; nucleotides not matched to a gene: 3. Germline values: CDR1 SGHNT, CDR2 YYREEE (reference sequence). The CDR3 bases are TGTGCCAGCAGCTCCCGGGACAGGGGGAACTATGGCTACACCTTC. It encodes CASSSRDRGNYGYTF.

The CDR3 sequence: CASSSGTGALEQYF. For the CDR3, the DNA is TGCGCCAGCAGTTCCGGGACAGGAGCTCTCGAGCAGTACTTC. This chain uses TRBV4-1 with TRBJ2-7; 8 nucleotides line up with TRBD1. After removal of 6 bases from V and 6 bases from J, the junction contained 10 bases not matched to a gene. The germline V gene has CDR1 MGHRA and CDR2 YSYEKL. CDR3 size: 14 residues.

This clone was seen just once. The chain recombines TRBV5-1 with TRBJ2-5; 12 bases match TRBD2. Trimming removed 4 bases from V and 1 base from J; junction bases left unmatched: 5. The CDR3 covers 16 residues. Germline V lookup: CDR1 SGHRS, CDR2 YFSETQ. In DNA, the CDR3 is TGCGCCAGCAGCCTCCGACTAGCGGGGGTCCAAGAGACCCAGTACTTC. Protein sequence: CASSLRLAGVQETQYF.

The V gene is TRBV29-1, the J gene TRBJ1-5; 7 nucleotides match TRBD1. The CDR3 extends over 14 amino acids. The germline V gene encodes CDR1 SQVTM and CDR2 ANQGSEA. Germline trimming cut 0 bases from V and 2 bases from J; bases unmatched to any gene: 1. The CDR3 spells CSVEDGTGNQPQHF. In DNA form, the CDR3 reads TGCAGCGTTGAAGACGGGACAGGCAATCAGCCCCAGCATTTT.

The DNA for the CDR3 is TGTGCCAGCAGTTTAGCCCAACTAGCGGGGGATCATAGGAGCTCCTACAATGAGCAGTTCTTC. Its protein is CASSLAQLAGDHRSSYNEQFF. The chain uses TRBV28 and TRBJ2-1; TRBD2 aligns across 11 bases. There are 21 residues in the CDR3. Germline V lookup: CDR1 MDHEN, CDR2 SYDVKM. With 2 bases clipped from V and 0 bases from J, the junction kept 15 bases outside the gene matches.

The chain carries TRBV21-1 and TRBJ1-5. TRBV21-1 is flagged as a pseudogene. The CDR3 has 16 amino acids. CDR3 nucleotides: TGTGCCAGCAGCAAAGCGGGACGGAATAGCAATCAGCCCCAGCATTTT. Translated, it gives CASSKAGRNSNQPQHF.

As to this clone: The junction departs from germline at one end; a sequencing error may be responsible. The V call is TRBV7-8, the J call TRBJ2-5; D is ambiguous. CDR1 is SGHVS, CDR2 FQNEAQ, per germline. This CDR3 spans 11 amino acids. CDR3: CASSEFLDLDF. CDR3 nucleotide sequence: TGTGCCAGCAGCGAATTCCTCGACCTGGACTTC.

V gene TRBV5-4 combines with J gene TRBJ1-3; D is unresolved. There are 14 residues in the CDR3. Trimming stripped 0 bases from V and 2 bases from J, with 6 bases between. In germline, CDR1 is SGHNT, CDR2 YYREEE (reference sequence). In DNA, the CDR3 is TGTGCCAGCAGCTTGGTAGGGACTGGAAACACCATATATTTT. It translates to CASSLVGTGNTIYF.

J is TRBJ1-3 and V is TRBV30, with D possibly TRBD1 on 5 matching bases. The CDR3 is made up of 13 amino acids. V gave up 8 bases and J gave up 4 bases, with 15 bases separating them. The V gene's germline CDR1 is GTSNPN and CDR2 SVGIG (reference sequence). The chain's CDR3 is CAGTAGPGNTIYF. The CDR3 region has the DNA TGTGCCGGAACAGCAGGGCCCGGAAACACCATATATTTT.

The chain couples TRBV9 to TRBJ1-5; 9 positions match TRBD1. The CDR3 spans 19 residues. Germline values: CDR1 SGDLS, CDR2 YYNGEE. J was trimmed by 4 bases and V by 0 bases; bases with no gene match: 14. CDR3 DNA sequence: TGTGCCAGCAGCGTAGGTCACAGGGGGCGGTGTATTCGTAATCAGCCCCAGCATTTT. Amino acid sequence: CASSVGHRGRCIRNQPQHF.

This chain links TRBV3-1 (or the pseudogene TRBV3-2) with TRBJ1-2; maybe TRBD1 (6 bases). The V gene's germline CDR1 is LGHDT and CDR2 YNNKEL (reference sequence). Trimming shortened V by 0 bases and J by 5 bases, and 19 bases separated the two germline ends. The CDR3 is 17 residues long. This CDR3 reads CASSQEGGQGDLYGYTF. CDR3 DNA sequence: TGTGCCAGCAGCCAAGAGGGGGGGCAGGGAGACTTATATGGCTACACCTTC.

The gene calls are TRBV21-1 and TRBJ1-5; the D segment call TRBD1 is taken from the table without a DNA check. TRBV21-1 is a pseudogene segment. The CDR3 runs 14 residues. CDR3 DNA sequence: TGTGCCAGCAGCTATACAGATAGCAATCAGCCCCAGCATTTT. This sequence encodes CASSYTDSNQPQHF.

The DNA of the CDR3 is TGTGCCAGCATGAATACAGGGATGTGGCAGCCCCAGCATTTT. This gives the protein CASMNTGMWQPQHF. The chain links TRBV6-5 to TRBJ1-5, with D possibly matching TRBD1 (6 bases). CDR1 MNHEY and CDR2 SVGAGI come from the germline V gene. The CDR3 totals 14 residues. Between the trimmed V and J ends, which lost 7 bases and 7 bases, there was a span of 17 bases.

J is TRBJ1-2 and V is TRBV4-1, with a tentative D call TRBD1 (5 bases). V lost 3 bases to trimming and J lost 8 bases, with 19 bases between them. The CDR3 is 15 amino acids. CDR1 is MGHRA, CDR2 YSYEKL, per germline. CDR3 DNA sequence: TGCGCCAGCAGCCAGCTAGAAAAGTCGCACAGGGGCTACACCTTC. Protein product: CASSQLEKSHRGYTF.